Here is one T cell receptor (beta chain) with its context. Its antigen is still unknown. The authors generated TCR beta cDNA through 5'RACE template switching with UMIs. TCRdb reprocessed the 5' RACE reads and reports one entry per CDR3 protein, with no DNA. The table counts around 110,000 distinct CDR3 sequences; approximately 17% lies in the top ten. This record comes from a study of T cells expressing NK-cell markers. Overall study: The study drew TCR beta repertoires from sorted CD3+CD56+NKG2C+, CD3+CD56+NKG2C- and CD3+CD56-NKG2C+ T cells.

This CDR3 contains 12 residues. CDR1 and CDR2 (germline): SQVTM, ANQGSEA. Whole-study findings and limits: Topping the CD3+CD56-NKG2C+ fraction as well were these clonotypes, in four donors. In a group of about 6 donors, dominant NKG2C+ clonotypes represented about 1.0-7.5% of CD8+ T cells.

The sequence came from a woman between 18 and 69 years old in good health. Sequencing input: blood T cells: a sorted CD56 or NKG2C T cell subset, CD4+ or CD8+ T cells, or bulk PBMC T cells (not recorded which). The chain has TRBV29-1 and TRBJ1-2; as DNA is missing, the TRBD1 call by TCRdb cannot be tested. CDR3 amino acids: CSGPDRGGGYTF.